The rows below give T cell receptor beta chains drawn from one sample of a study of cytomegalovirus exposure and HLA in healthy donors. Clones were sequenced by immunoSEQ multiplex PCR, and TCRdb holds only the in-frame ones, with some missing. Of more than 85,000 clones in the sample, approximately 90% are singletons; the top ten hold roughly 1.4%. The material sequenced was PBMCs. Receptors originate from a woman aged 25 to 39 in good health and CMV-seropositive. Each CDR3 is given with its conserved first and last residue. The D gene is left open where the match is weak. Clone size is shown for a subset of rows, as once, few, many or a class of expanded clone.

V gene	J gene	clone size	D gene	CDR3 protein	CDR3 DNA
TRBV4-3	TRBJ1-2	.	TRBD1	CASSQDLLDRGLVDGYTF	TGCGCCAGCAGCCAAGATCTGCTGGACAGGGGCCTAGTGGATGGCTACACCTTC
TRBV27	TRBJ1-4	.	.	CASSFGGDEKLFF	TGTGCCAGCAGTTTTGGAGGCGATGAAAAACTGTTTTTT
TRBV28	TRBJ1-4	.	.	CASSLSLPQGTNEKLFF	TGTGCCAGCAGTTTATCCCTTCCACAGGGAACTAATGAAAAACTGTTTTTT
TRBV10-3	TRBJ2-7	.	.	CAISEGPGGYEQYF	TGTGCCATCAGTGAGGGCCCCGGGGGCTACGAGCAGTACTTC
TRBV2	TRBJ2-3	.	.	CASRVRGTMDTQYF	TGTGCCAGCAGGGTGAGGGGGACCATGGATACGCAGTATTTT
TRBV10-3	TRBJ2-1	.	TRBD1	CAITSGTGNNEQFF	TGTGCCATCACCTCGGGGACAGGGAACAATGAGCAGTTCTTC
TRBV4-1	TRBJ2-7	.	TRBD2	CASSQGSTSGRKYEQYF	TGCGCCAGCAGCCAAGGCTCGACTAGCGGGAGGAAGTACGAGCAGTACTTC
TRBV29-1	TRBJ2-7	.	.	CSVEARDKTAYEQYF	TGCAGCGTTGAAGCCCGGGACAAAACCGCCTACGAGCAGTACTTC
TRBV27	TRBJ2-1	.	.	CASSQRQVYNEQFF	TGTGCCAGCAGCCAACGACAGGTGTACAATGAGCAGTTCTTC
TRBV2	TRBJ2-3	.	TRBD2	CASQQPGLASSGTQYF	TGTGCCAGCCAACAGCCGGGACTAGCGAGCTCCGGTACGCAGTATTTT
TRBV4-3	TRBJ2-1	.	TRBD2	CASSQDRLGRDEQFF	TGCGCCAGCAGCCAGGACCGACTTGGGAGGGATGAGCAGTTCTTC
TRBV28	TRBJ2-1	.	.	CASSKLNEQFF	TGTGCCAGCAGCAAGCTCAATGAGCAGTTCTTC
TRBV5-1	TRBJ2-7	once	TRBD2	CASRLSGYSYEQYF	TGCGCCAGCCGACTTAGCGGGTACTCCTACGAGCAGTACTTC
TRBV2	TRBJ2-7	.	.	CASSVRTVNYEQYF	TGTGCCAGCAGTGTCCGGACAGTCAACTACGAGCAGTACTTC
TRBV28	TRBJ2-2	.	.	CASSLTNKGAGELFF	TGTGCCAGCAGTTTGACGAACAAGGGGGCCGGGGAGCTGTTTTTT
TRBV30	TRBJ2-3	.	.	CAWTLGFTDTQYF	TGTGCCTGGACCCTCGGGTTCACAGATACGCAGTATTTT
TRBV11-3	TRBJ2-3	.	TRBD1	CASSPRQGATDTQYF	TGTGCCAGCAGCCCGAGACAGGGGGCCACAGATACGCAGTATTTT
TRBV7-6	TRBJ2-1	.	.	CASSGLRGADEQFF	TGTGCCAGCAGCGGGCTCCGGGGGGCCGATGAGCAGTTCTTC
TRBV5-5	TRBJ1-5	few	TRBD1	CASSSGQAVLGQPQHF	TGTGCCAGCAGCTCTGGACAGGCCGTTCTTGGTCAGCCCCAGCATTTT
TRBV29-1	TRBJ2-5	.	.	CSGREVETQYF	TGCAGCGGCAGGGAGGTAGAGACCCAGTACTTC
TRBV18	TRBJ1-4	.	.	CASSPRNSRSTNEKLFF	TGTGCCAGCTCACCACGGAACAGCCGTTCAACTAATGAAAAACTGTTTTTT
TRBV10-3	TRBJ2-4	.	.	CAISESERLAKNIQYF	TGTGCCATCAGTGAGTCTGAGCGACTAGCCAAAAACATTCAGTACTTC
TRBV19	TRBJ2-7	.	TRBD1	CASTGTGPSYEQYF	TGTGCCAGTACCGGGACAGGACCTTCCTACGAGCAGTACTTC
TRBV2	TRBJ2-1	.	TRBD2	CASRASGGASEQFF	TGTGCCAGCAGGGCTAGCGGGGGGGCAAGTGAGCAGTTCTTC
TRBV5-4	TRBJ2-1	.	.	CASSLGLGEQFF	TGTGCCAGCAGCTTGGGTCTCGGTGAGCAGTTCTTC
TRBV2	TRBJ1-2	.	TRBD1	CASSGGQNYGYTF	TGTGCCAGCAGTGGGGGACAGAACTATGGCTACACCTTC
TRBV15	TRBJ2-5	.	.	CATSRALRETQYF	TGTGCCACCAGCAGAGCCCTTAGAGAGACCCAGTACTTC
TRBV15	TRBJ2-3	.	TRBD2	CATSRDRRASGITDTQYF	TGTGCCACCAGCAGAGATCGTAGGGCTAGCGGGATCACAGATACGCAGTATTTT
TRBV18	TRBJ1-2	.	.	CASSPISNPDGYTF	TGTGCCAGCTCACCCATTAGTAATCCTGATGGCTACACCTTC
TRBV6-6	TRBJ1-2	once	TRBD1	CASSEDRGNYGYTF	TGTGCCAGCTCGGAGGACAGGGGCAACTATGGCTACACCTTC
TRBV4-1	TRBJ2-7	once	TRBD1	CASSQDPGQRYEQYF	TGCGCCAGCAGCCAAGATCCGGGACAGCGTTACGAGCAGTACTTC
TRBV10-3	TRBJ2-1	.	.	CAIMGAGYNEQFF	TGTGCCATCATGGGCGCGGGGTACAATGAGCAGTTCTTC
TRBV4-3	TRBJ1-4	.	TRBD1	CASSQGTGGINEKLFF	TGCGCCAGCAGCCAAGGGACAGGGGGGATTAATGAAAAACTGTTTTTT
TRBV2	TRBJ2-4	.	.	CASSEGKGAKNIQYF	TGTGCCAGCAGTGAAGGTAAGGGGGCCAAAAACATTCAGTACTTC
TRBV5-6	TRBJ1-3	.	TRBD1	CASSQTGGRNTIYF	TGTGCCAGCAGCCAGACAGGGGGCCGAAACACCATATATTTT
TRBV2	TRBJ1-4	.	TRBD1	CASRRGQLNEKLFF	TGTGCCAGCCGACGGGGACAGCTAAATGAAAAACTGTTTTTT
TRBV28	TRBJ2-7	.	TRBD2	CASSLAGGPSSYEQYF	TGTGCCAGCAGTCTAGCGGGAGGGCCCTCTTCCTACGAGCAGTACTTC
TRBV7-8	TRBJ1-2	.	.	CASSPSRILYGYTF	TGTGCCAGCAGCCCCTCGCGAATACTCTATGGCTACACCTTC
TRBV7-8	TRBJ2-1	.	TRBD2	CASSSGGLAVYNEQFF	TGTGCCAGCAGCTCCGGGGGACTAGCGGTTTACAATGAGCAGTTCTTC
TRBV13	TRBJ1-2	.	TRBD1	CASSLAPDRVAF	TGTGCCAGCAGCTTAGCCCCAGACAGGGTGGCCTTC
TRBV5-1	TRBJ1-6	.	TRBD1	CASRRDRGLSSPLHF	TGCGCCAGCCGCCGGGACAGGGGGCTATCTTCACCCCTCCACTTT
TRBV25-1	TRBJ1-4	.	.	CASSEFGGHREKLFF	TGTGCCAGCAGTGAATTTGGGGGACACCGGGAAAAACTGTTTTTT